The following is a T cell receptor (beta chain) sequence with its context. The target antigen is unknown. The record originates from a study of identical twins. Study-level findings and limits: A cross-sectional statistical analysis, not follow-up of the same donors, supported the conclusions. Models, which agreed with sharing between unrelated individuals, nonetheless underestimated the out-of-frame TCR alpha sharing seen in monozygotic twins.

MiXCR, applied by TCRdb to the 5' RACE reads, yields one record per CDR3 protein. Among hundreds of thousands of distinct CDR3 sequences listed, about 20% were seen once. This CDR3 spans 11 amino acids. Germline V gene data show CDR1 as KGHSH and CDR2 as LQKENI. V lost 11 bases to trimming and J lost 0 bases, with 7 bases between them. This sample also appeared in a second study, on T cells expressing NK-cell markers.

Sequencing used PBMCs. The rearrangement links TRBV18 to TRBJ2-5; perhaps TRBD2 as D (5 bases). The clonotype originates from a woman aged 18-35 years in good health. CDR3 in amino acids: CAGLYQETQYF. The CDR3 DNA follows: TGTGCCGGACTCTACCAAGAGACCCAGTACTTC.